The present T cell receptor (beta chain) was sequenced within a study of blood T cell repertoires in COVID-19. For the study at large: The samples span acute and convalescent COVID-19 from the United States, Italy and Spain. PBMCs, B-cell-depleted T cells, or T cells provided the cDNA or gDNA that made up the material.

Seattle patients were enrolled while actively infected and followed longitudinally. Original data processing: From reference gene primer amplification, estimates of nucleated cell counts were derived. Generated by immunoSEQ multiplex PCR, the TCRdb table keeps only in-frame clones and is missing some. V and J calls and clone size are given by that table; D and trimming were obtained from the DNA. The sample includes 45,000 or so clones, about 87% seen only once; the top ten take 2% to 2.5%. CDR3 length: 14 residues. Germline CDR1 MNHEY, CDR2 SMNVEV (reference sequence). V lost 6 bases and J lost 5; bases outside the gene matches: 5.

Sequenced: peripheral blood. The chain joins TRBV27 to TRBJ2-5, with TRBD2 matching over 11 bases. The sequence derives from a woman older than 75 with COVID-19, enrolled during active disease. The CDR3 DNA reads TGTGCCAGCAGACTAGCGGGAGTTTCGGAGACCCAGTACTTC. The encoded protein is CASRLAGVSETQYF.